The next 2 T cell receptor beta chains were all read from a single sample in a study of CD4 T cells in relation to SARS-CoV-2 and coronaviruses. Their cognate antigens are unknown. CD4+ T cells from unexposed donors were obtained before the COVID-19 pandemic (2011-2018). Isolation of CD4+ T cells took place after about 10 days in culture. Produced via immunoSEQ multiplex PCR; TCRdb's table is partial and in-frame only. Among tens of thousands of clones listed, around 70% were seen once. The sample was CD4+ T cells from PBMCs, cultured in vitro. Receptors were obtained from a human donor in good health.

The V gene is TRBV5-1, the J gene TRBJ2-5; 7 bases line up with TRBD2. Unmatched junction bases numbered 7, after V lost 0 bases and J lost 5 bases. The V gene's germline CDR1 is SGHRS and CDR2 YFSETQ. This CDR3 has 15 residues. The chain's CDR3 is CASSLVAGVGETQYF. The CDR3 region has the DNA TGCGCCAGCAGCTTGGTGGCGGGAGTGGGGGAGACCCAGTACTTC.

This sequence joins TRBV6-6 and TRBJ2-7, with 7 bases lining up with TRBD1. V dropped 5 bases and J dropped 3; count of bases not matched to a gene: 13. Germline CDR1 reads MNHNY; CDR2 reads SVGAGI (reference sequence). The length of the CDR3 is 16 residues. The CDR3 sequence is CASSRATGPGVYEQYF. The CDR3 DNA sequence: TGTGCCAGCAGTCGAGCGACAGGGCCCGGCGTCTACGAGCAGTACTTC.